The next 21 T cell receptor beta chains were all read from a single sample in a study of control samples from healthy donors and cancer patients. Produced via immunoSEQ multiplex PCR; TCRdb's table is partial and in-frame only. The data contain approximately 51,000 clones, under 90% of them singletons. Sequencing was carried out using blood. The receptors shown here come from a man between 65 and 85 years old in good health.

The chain is built from TRBV6-5 and TRBJ1-3; D possibly corresponds to TRBD1 (5 bases). The V and J ends lost 5 bases and 4 bases respectively, with 15 bases between them. Germline CDR1 MNHEY, CDR2 SVGAGI. The CDR3 is 15 amino acids. The CDR3 coding sequence is TGTGCCAGCAGTCTAACCGGGACGTCGGGAAACACCATATATTTT. Translated, it gives CASSLTGTSGNTIYF.

The V and J genes are TRBV15 and TRBJ2-7; 9 bases are shared with TRBD1. The CDR3 extends over 14 amino acids. Losses at the gene ends were 4 bases for V and 5 bases for J; bases not matched to a gene: 6. In germline, CDR1 is LNHNV, CDR2 YYDKDF (reference sequence). CDR3 amino acids: CATSTARQGDEQYF. The CDR3 DNA is TGTGCCACCAGCACAGCGAGACAGGGGGACGAGCAGTACTTC.

The chain links TRBV3-1 (or the pseudogene TRBV3-2) to TRBJ1-1, with D possibly TRBD1 on 6 matching bases. This CDR3 has 15 amino acids. Per the germline V gene, CDR1 is LGHDT and CDR2 is YNNKEL (reference sequence). The V end was cut by 4 bases, the J end by 1 base, with 13 bases between. As DNA, the CDR3 is TGTGCCAGCAGCCCCTGGGCAGGGGCGAACACTGAAGCTTTCTTT. This codes for CASSPWAGANTEAFF.

V gene TRBV3-1 (or the pseudogene TRBV3-2) combines with J gene TRBJ2-7; 9 bases are a match to TRBD2. CDR1 is LGHDT and CDR2 is YNNKEL in the germline V gene (reference sequence). J lost 1 base, V lost 8 bases, and 27 bases had no gene match. The CDR3 has 21 residues. The CDR3: CASSKVAGSGSGGPRSYEQYF. The CDR3 bases are TGTGCCAGCTCAAAAGTCGCGGGCAGCGGGAGCGGGGGGCCCCGATCCTACGAGCAGTACTTC.

The V gene is TRBV6-2 or TRBV6-3, the J gene TRBJ1-2, with a weak D call TRBD1 (6 bases). The CDR3 length is 13 residues. Deletions cut 2 bases from V and 10 bases from J, with 14 bases between. Germline V CDR1 and CDR2: MNHEY, SVGEGT. CDR3 residues: CASSYDRFTPYTF. Written as DNA, the CDR3 is TGTGCCAGCAGTTACGACAGGTTCACGCCCTACACCTTC.

The chain has TRBV5-1 and TRBJ1-2; possibly TRBD1 for D (6 bases). This CDR3 contains 12 residues. The germline gives CDR1 SGHRS, CDR2 YFSETQ. With 4 bases removed from V and 10 bases from J, the gap between germline ends came to 14 bases. The CDR3: CASSPHRESYTF. The CDR3 nucleotides read TGCGCCAGCAGCCCTCACAGGGAGTCCTACACCTTC.

The rearrangement uses TRBV28 and TRBJ2-2; 13 bases are a match to TRBD2. Trimming cost V 6 bases and J 6 bases; bases outside gene matches: 10. This CDR3 has 17 amino acids. CDR1 is MDHEN and CDR2 is SYDVKM in the germline V gene. The CDR3 protein is CASSGLAGVWMAGELFF. The DNA for the CDR3 is TGTGCCAGCAGCGGACTAGCGGGAGTATGGATGGCCGGGGAGCTGTTTTTT.

This clone has a single count. The chain combines TRBV10-2 with TRBJ1-2; 7 positions agree with TRBD1. CDR1 is WSHSY, CDR2 SAAADI, per germline. Trimming at V came to 7 bases and at J to 3 bases, leaving 11 bases not matched to a gene. The CDR3 consists of 15 residues. CDR3 DNA sequence: TGCGCCAGCAAGTTAGGGGGCGAGCGGGACTATGGCTACACCTTC. This gives the protein CASKLGGERDYGYTF.

The rearrangement links TRBV7-9 to TRBJ2-1, with D unresolved. CDR3 size: 16 residues. Per germline, CDR1 SEHNR and CDR2 FQNEAQ (reference sequence). Trimming took off 4 bases at V and 2 bases at J, with 15 bases between the two ends. In DNA, the CDR3 is TGTGCCAGCAGCTCAGAGGCAGCCAACGCCTACAATGAGCAGTTCTTC. It yields the protein CASSSEAANAYNEQFF.

The chain recombines TRBV28 with TRBJ2-1; D unclear. Germline V gene sequence: CDR1 MDHEN, CDR2 SYDVKM. The CDR3 has 12 residues. The ends were cut back, 8 bases at V and 0 bases at J, with 5 bases in the middle. The CDR3 bases are TGTGCCAGCGGTAGCTCCTACAATGAGCAGTTCTTC. The encoded protein is CASGSSYNEQFF.

The chain employs TRBV3-1 (or the pseudogene TRBV3-2) and TRBJ2-5; 9 bases are shared with TRBD2. Germline trimming cut 2 bases from V and 5 bases from J; bases unmatched to any gene: 9. Germline V CDR1 and CDR2: LGHDT, YNNKEL (reference sequence). The CDR3 totals 16 residues. This chain's CDR3 is CASSQYGRGGYETQYF. Here the CDR3 DNA reads TGTGCCAGCAGCCAATACGGGCGGGGGGGTTATGAGACCCAGTACTTC.

The CDR3 DNA reads as TGTGCCAGCAGTTCCATGGGGACCCAGTACTTC. Residues: CASSSMGTQYF. V and J are TRBV3-1 (or the pseudogene TRBV3-2) and TRBJ2-5; no reliable D call. This CDR3 is 11 amino acids long. Looked up from germline, CDR1 is LGHDT and CDR2 is YNNKEL (reference sequence). The V end lost 6 bases, the J end lost 7 bases, and 9 bases lay between the germline ends.

The CDR3 is CASSPGWGVDEKLFF. CDR3 sequence (DNA): TGTGCCAGCAGCCCGGGGTGGGGTGTTGATGAAAAACTGTTTTTT. The genes are TRBV2 and TRBJ1-4, with no clear D. Trimming pared 6 bases from V and 6 bases from J, leaving 17 bases between. The CDR3 contains 15 residues. In germline, CDR1 is SNHLY, CDR2 FYNNEI.

The V and J genes are TRBV19 and TRBJ2-7; 8 bases are shared with TRBD2. The junction had 10 bases not matched to a gene; V was cut back by 6 bases and J by 3 bases. CDR1 and CDR2 from the germline V gene are LNHDA and SQIVND (reference sequence). This CDR3 region has 15 residues. DNA for the CDR3: TGTGCCAGTAGCCGGGGGGGCCAGGGGAACTACGAGCAGTACTTC. This gives the protein CASSRGGQGNYEQYF. The complete variable domain, with remaining parts taken from reference TRBV19 and TRBJ2-7, reads DGGITQSPKYLFRKEGQNVTLSCEQNLNHDAMYWYRQDPGQGLRLIYYSQIVNDFQKGDIAEGYSVSREKKESFPLTVTSAQKNPTAFYLCASSRGGQGNYEQYFGPGTRLTVT.

This chain links TRBV12-2 with TRBJ1-2. TRBV12-2 is deemed a pseudogene. This CDR3 contains 15 residues. The CDR3 reads CASRLGVKINYGYTF. In DNA form, the CDR3 reads TGTGCAAGTCGCTTAGGCGTAAAGATCAACTATGGCTACACCTTC.

The chain recombines TRBV15 with TRBJ2-3; D is unresolved. The CDR3 is 16 amino acids. The germline gives CDR1 LNHNV, CDR2 YYDKDF (reference sequence). V gave up 1 base and J gave up 1 base, with 12 bases separating them. The CDR3 DNA reads as TGTGCCACCAGCAGAGGATGGGTGGTCGGCACAGATACGCAGTATTTT. Its translation is CATSRGWVVGTDTQYF.

The genes are TRBV7-8 and TRBJ1-2; unclear D gene. The V and J ends lost 1 base and 4 bases respectively, with 16 bases between them. The CDR3 covers 16 residues. Looked up from germline, CDR1 is SGHVS and CDR2 is FQNEAQ. CDR3 region: CASSLEPSRLLYGYTF. The CDR3 DNA follows: TGTGCCAGCAGCTTAGAGCCATCTCGGCTCCTCTATGGCTACACCTTC.

This clone occurred a few times. CDR3 sequence: CAWSVWDGGELFF. As DNA, the CDR3 is TGTGCCTGGAGTGTATGGGATGGCGGGGAGCTGTTTTTT. The rearrangement links TRBV30 to TRBJ2-2; D is unclear. CDR3 length: 13 residues. V dropped 0 bases and J dropped 7 bases, with 9 bases sitting between them. Germline CDR1 and CDR2: GTSNPN and SVGIG (reference sequence).

The chain joins TRBV5-1 to TRBJ2-5, with D uncertain. This CDR3 is built from 11 residues. Germline CDR1 is SGHRS and CDR2 is YFSETQ. V dropped 0 bases and J dropped 5 bases, with 2 bases sitting between them. The CDR3 DNA is TGCGCCAGCAGCTTGGATGAGACCCAGTACTTC. Residues: CASSLDETQYF. Full variable domain (missing parts from reference TRBV5-1 and TRBJ2-5): KAGVTQTPRYLIKTRGQQVTLSCSPISGHRSVSWYQQTPGQGLQFLFEYFSETQRNKGNFPGRFSGRQFSNSRSEMNVSTLELGDSALYLCASSLDETQYFGPGTRLLVL.

J is TRBJ2-1 and V is TRBV27; 9 nucleotides align to TRBD2. V was clipped by 3 bases and J by 1 base; unmatched bases: 10. This CDR3 comprises 18 residues. CDR1 MNHEY and CDR2 SMNVEV come from the germline V gene (reference sequence). CDR3 sequence reads: CASSLLLPLAGSYNEQFF. The CDR3 DNA follows: TGTGCCAGCAGTTTGCTCCTCCCGCTAGCGGGGTCCTACAATGAGCAGTTCTTC.

J is TRBJ1-1 and V is TRBV28; 7 bases line up with TRBD1. CDR3 size: 15 residues. Germline V gene sequence: CDR1 MDHEN, CDR2 SYDVKM. The V and J ends lost 5 bases and 5 bases, in that order; junction bases with no gene match: 11. CDR3 nucleotide sequence: TGTGCCAGCAGTACCCCCGGGGCAGGGGGAACTGAAGCTTTCTTT. Translation gives CASSTPGAGGTEAFF.